This T cell receptor beta chain originates from a study of blood T cells in healthy people across ages. The CDR3 has 14 residues. In germline, CDR1 is SGHTA, CDR2 FQGNSA. V lost 3 bases and J 3 bases, leaving 9 bases between the germline ends. Primed by a sample-barcoded 5' primer and a J-beta primer mix, a second PCR proceeded for about 6 to 12 cycles. Each cDNA molecule, via a template-switch adaptor with 12 random nucleotides, was tagged. Each CDR3 protein gets one entry after TCRdb re-called the 5' RACE reads with MiXCR. The sample holds approximately 1.5 million distinct CDR3 sequences, roughly 43% seen once.

The chain couples TRBV7-2 to TRBJ1-5, with TRBD1 as a possible D gene (5 bases). The specimen was blood. The TCR originated in a woman under 30 in good health. The DNA of the CDR3 is TGTGCCAGCAGCTTCGACAGAAACAATCAGCCCCAGCATTTT. This sequence encodes CASSFDRNNQPQHF.